Here is one TCR beta chain with its context. Measured with immunoSEQ multiplex PCR; TCRdb has only the in-frame clones, and not every one. This table has 46,000 or so clones, about 80% appearing once. Germline loops: CDR1 MNHEY, CDR2 SVGAGI. The CDR3 is made up of 13 amino acids. Trimming removed 6 bases at V and 1 base at J, with 9 bases between. This entry belongs to a study of fetal regulatory T cell absence and autoimmunity. The chain recombines TRBV6-5 with TRBJ1-1; tentatively, D is TRBD1 (6 bases). The sequencing sample was made of cord blood. The sequence was collected from a newborn boy with IPEX syndrome. The CDR3 DNA reads as TGTGCCAGCAGGCCGACAGGGAACACTGAAGCTTTCTTT. Translated: CASRPTGNTEAFF.